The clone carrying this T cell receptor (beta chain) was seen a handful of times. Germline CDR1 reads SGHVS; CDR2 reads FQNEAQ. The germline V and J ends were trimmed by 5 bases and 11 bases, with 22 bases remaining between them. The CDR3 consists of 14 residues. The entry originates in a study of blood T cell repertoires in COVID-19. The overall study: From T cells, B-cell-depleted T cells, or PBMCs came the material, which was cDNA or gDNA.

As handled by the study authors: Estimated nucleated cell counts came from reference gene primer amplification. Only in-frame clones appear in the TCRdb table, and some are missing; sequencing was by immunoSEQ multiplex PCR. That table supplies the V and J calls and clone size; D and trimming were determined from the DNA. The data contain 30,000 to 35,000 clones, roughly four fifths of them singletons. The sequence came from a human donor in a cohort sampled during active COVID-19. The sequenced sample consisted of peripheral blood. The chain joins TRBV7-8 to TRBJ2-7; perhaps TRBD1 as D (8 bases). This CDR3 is CASSPQGGPLHKYF. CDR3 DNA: TGTGCCAGCAGCCCACAGGGGGGGCCTCTTCATAAGTACTTC.